These 9 T cell receptor beta chains originate from one sample sequenced in a study of blood T cell repertoires in COVID-19. The protocol was immunoSEQ multiplex PCR, while the TCRdb copy is restricted to in-frame clones and leaves out a portion. This table has a few hundred thousand clones, 60% to 75% appearing once. Sample: peripheral blood. The receptors derive from a woman of 80 years or more with acute or convalescent COVID-19.

The V gene is TRBV11-2, the J gene TRBJ1-2; tentative D call: TRBD1 (5 bases). CDR3 length equals 16 residues. CDR1 and CDR2 from the germline V gene are SGHAT and FQNNGV. V lost 5 bases to trimming and J lost 4 bases, with 20 bases between them. DNA of the CDR3: TGTGCCAGCAGCCCCCAAGTGGGCCAGGGTCTCTATGGCTACACCTTC. Protein sequence: CASSPQVGQGLYGYTF.

The chain links TRBV3-1 (or the pseudogene TRBV3-2) to TRBJ2-1; the match to TRBD2 covers 10 bases. Germline-derived CDR1 and CDR2 are LGHDT and YNNKEL (reference sequence). The J segment lost 6 bases and the V segment lost 2 bases, leaving 13 bases of the junction unmatched. CDR3 length equals 18 residues. The CDR3 is CASSQRSGGALGANEQFF. The CDR3 DNA sequence: TGTGCCAGCAGCCAACGGAGCGGGGGGGCCCTAGGGGCCAATGAGCAGTTCTTC.

V gene TRBV27 combines with J gene TRBJ1-6, with D hard to call. The V gene lost 3 bases and the J gene lost 0 bases, with 9 bases spanning the gap. CDR3 size: 16 residues. Germline CDR1 and CDR2: MNHEY and SMNVEV (reference sequence). In DNA, the CDR3 is TGTGCCAGCAGTTTCGGAGCTCGCTCCTATAATTCACCCCTCCACTTT. It translates to CASSFGARSYNSPLHF.

V is TRBV19 and J is TRBJ2-1, with TRBD1 matching over 10 bases. Germline trimming cut 4 bases from V and 1 base from J; bases unmatched to any gene: 1. The CDR3 has 15 residues. Germline V gene sequence: CDR1 LNHDA, CDR2 SQIVND (reference sequence). The CDR3 DNA reads TGTGCCAGTAGTAGGGGACAGGGGTCCTACAATGAGCAGTTCTTC. It specifies CASSRGQGSYNEQFF.

This clone was counted a few times. The chain joins TRBV5-4 to TRBJ1-5; possible D gene TRBD1, 5 bases. The V end lost 4 bases, the J end lost 0 bases, and 8 bases lay between the germline ends. CDR3 length: 14 amino acids. The germline V gene encodes CDR1 SGHNT and CDR2 YYREEE (reference sequence). The CDR3 protein is CASSVRGSNQPQHF. The CDR3 nucleotides are TGTGCCAGCAGCGTAAGGGGTAGCAATCAGCCCCAGCATTTT.

The V call is TRBV5-1, the J call TRBJ2-5; D not resolved. Trimming cost V 3 bases and J 5 bases, with 8 bases left between them. The CDR3 runs 12 residues. Germline CDR1 reads SGHRS; CDR2 reads YFSETQ. The CDR3 sequence is CASSYKLETQYF. The CDR3, as DNA: TGCGCCAGCAGCTACAAGTTGGAGACCCAGTACTTC.

The chain recombines TRBV24-1 with TRBJ2-2, with 10 bases that match TRBD1. Germline V gives CDR1 KGHDR, CDR2 SFDVKD. The J segment lost 0 bases and the V segment lost 2 bases, leaving 11 bases of the junction unmatched. There are 20 residues in the CDR3. The CDR3 bases are TGTGCCACCAGTGATTCCTGGGGGACAGGGGAAACAGCGAACACCGGGGAGCTGTTTTTT. This codes for CATSDSWGTGETANTGELFF.

The chain uses TRBV30 and TRBJ2-4; D might be TRBD1 (5 bases). The CDR3 consists of 11 residues. Germline V gene lookup returns CDR1 GTSNPN and CDR2 SVGIG (reference sequence). The germline V and J ends were trimmed by 4 bases and 8 bases, with 9 bases remaining between them. The CDR3 here is CAWMQGYIQYF. The CDR3, as DNA: TGTGCCTGGATGCAGGGATACATTCAGTACTTC.

The CDR3 loop is CASSLLGQGLANEKLFF. The CDR3 DNA reads TGTGCCAGCAGCTTATTGGGACAGGGGTTGGCTAATGAAAAACTGTTTTTT. The chain carries TRBV5-5 and TRBJ1-4; 10 bases agree with TRBD1. This CDR3 comprises 17 residues. The germline V gene has CDR1 SGHKS and CDR2 YYEKEE (reference sequence). V shed 2 bases, J shed 3 bases, and the junction held 7 bases outside the gene matches.